This T cell receptor beta chain stems from a study of T-cell memory formation after mild COVID-19. CDR1 and CDR2 from the germline V gene are SGHTA and FQGNSA. The CDR3 contains 15 residues. Trimming left V 2 bases short and J 0 bases short, with 9 bases between. MiXCR, applied by TCRdb to the 5' RACE reads, yields one record per CDR3 protein. The sample has roughly 400,000 distinct CDR3 sequences; about a sixth are singletons. This chain connects TRBV7-2 to TRBJ2-3; D uncertain. The source is a man between 18 and 35 years old who had mild COVID-19 (a few samples of this study predate the infection). Cell type and time point are not known. Source material: PBMCs or a T cell subset sorted from them (not recorded which). Here the CDR3 DNA reads TGTGCCAGCAGCTTACAAGCGATTAGCACAGATACGCAGTATTTT. This sequence encodes CASSLQAISTDTQYF.